This T cell receptor beta chain was identified in a study of T cell clonality in common variable immunodeficiency. Patients had low serum IgG, IgA and/or IgM and specific antibody deficiency. Repertoires were generated with immunoSEQ multiplex PCR, while TCRdb's copy carries only in-frame clones and drops some. The repertoire shows over 30,000 clones, none seen only once; the top ten take around 30%. Study observations and caveats: Links between repertoire features and CVID complications were heterogeneity-limited. Common variable immunodeficiency TCR beta sequences reportedly had fewer deletions and N-nucleotide insertions.

This CDR3 comprises 14 residues. V was clipped by 0 bases and J by 7 bases; unmatched bases: 5. Germline CDR1 MGHRA, CDR2 YSYEKL. Many counts were recorded for this clone. Its antigen is still unknown. Read coverage stops 3 residues before the CDR3 terminus; the germline J gene supplies the remainder. The clonotype originates from a human donor with common variable immunodeficiency. V gene TRBV4-1 combines with J gene TRBJ2-5; 7 bases agree with TRBD1. The specimen sequenced was peripheral blood mononuclear cells. CDR3 bases read: TGCGCCAGCAGCCAAGATCAGGGGGTCAGGACC. Translated: CASSQDQGVRT. The entire CDR3 protein reads CASSQDQGVRTQYF.